This T cell receptor beta chain stems from a study of cytomegalovirus exposure and HLA in healthy donors. Study results and caveats: Exclusion as indistinguishable affected some V segments, including TRBV6-2 and TRBV6-3. Sequences of the TCR beta chain were said to predict the HLA-A and HLA-B alleles of most subjects accurately. Reportedly, diagnosis of cytomegalovirus status by the classifier showed high specificity and sensitivity.

Researchers ran the PCR with 60 Vbeta and 13 Jbeta primers. Using immunoSEQ multiplex PCR, the repertoire was profiled, and TCRdb retains in-frame clones only, with some absent. In the table there are roughly 180,000 clones, more than 70% of which are singletons. The ends lost 5 bases at V and 5 bases at J; junction bases unmatched: 11. Looked up from germline, CDR1 is SGHTA and CDR2 is FQGTGA. The CDR3 spans 16 residues. As for this clone: No antigen is known for it.

The sequenced sample was PBMCs. The rearrangement joins TRBV7-3 to TRBJ2-3, with 9 bases lining up with TRBD2. This TCR was sampled from a male donor in good health and CMV-seronegative. The CDR3 DNA sequence: TGTGCCAGCAGCCCGTTGGCGGGACTAGCTGGAGATACGCAGTATTTT. Amino acids: CASSPLAGLAGDTQYF. The whole variable domain, filled in from reference TRBV7-3 and TRBJ2-3, reads GAGVSQTPSNKVTEKGKYVELRCDPISGHTALYWYRQSLGQGPEFLIYFQGTGAADDSGLPNDRFFAVRPEGSVSTLKIQRTERGDSAVYLCASSPLAGLAGDTQYFGPGTRLTVL.